This entry features one T cell receptor (beta chain) sequence. In the original workflow: Researchers report that nucleated cell counts were estimated from reference gene primer amplification. Assay used: immunoSEQ multiplex PCR; TCRdb lists only in-frame clones, some missing. V and J calls and clone size come straight from that table; D and trimming were deduced from the DNA. The data hold tens of thousands of clones, with roughly 80% observed a single time. The data derive from a study of blood T cell repertoires in COVID-19. Overall study: Some COVID-19 samples were acute and others convalescent; all came from the United States, Italy and Spain. T cells, B-cell-depleted T cells, or PBMCs supplied cDNA or gDNA.

V was clipped by 6 bases and J by 0 bases, with 15 bases between them. Per germline, CDR1 MNHEY and CDR2 SMNVEV (reference sequence). The CDR3 is made up of 16 amino acids. Material for sequencing was peripheral blood. V is TRBV27 and J is TRBJ2-1; D possibly corresponds to TRBD2 (6 bases). The origin of this receptor is a man in his forties or fifties with acute or convalescent COVID-19. CDR3 loop: CASSQTRASSYNEQFF. For the CDR3, the DNA is TGTGCCAGCAGCCAGACTAGGGCGAGCTCCTACAATGAGCAGTTCTTC.